Given below is one TCR beta chain in context. Its antigen is unknown. The source of the sample is a study of cytomegalovirus exposure and HLA in healthy donors. Germline V lookup: CDR1 SGHAT, CDR2 FQNNGV. Trimming took 5 bases from V and 5 from J; bases not matched to a gene: 17. The CDR3 contains 18 residues. Study-wide findings and caveats: One cluster of highly shared sequence variants probably arose as a sequencing artifact.

The PCR ran on 60 Vbeta and 13 Jbeta primers. Data came from immunoSEQ multiplex PCR; TCRdb stores just in-frame clones and leaves some out. Recorded for this sample: some 110,000 clones. V usage is TRBV11-2 and J usage is TRBJ1-2; 10 bases match TRBD1. This TCR came from a man between 18 and 35 years old in good health and CMV-seronegative. Source material: PBMCs. The CDR3 sequence is CASSPHRQGARFGYGYTF. CDR3 bases: TGTGCCAGCAGCCCCCACCGACAGGGGGCTCGGTTTGGGTATGGCTACACCTTC.